Each of the 23 T cell receptor beta chains below was sequenced from the same sample in a study of T cells after yellow fever vaccination (dated by TCRdb to between 2018 and 2020). The intended sense of this specimen's treatment or condition label: live attenuated yellow fever vaccine strain. The library was produced with 5' RACE. TCRdb lists the instrument as Illumina NovaSeq 6000. TCRdb's own reprocessing of the public reads used fastp at Q25 and MiXCR and kept productive beta chains. Here each entry gathers all rows of one CDR3 protein and keeps the most common genes and DNA. The sample table contains more than 300,000 distinct CDR3 sequences; only one count was recorded for approximately 4.3% of them. The leading ten clones occupy around 19% of the sample. The sequenced sample was PBMCs, obtained 15 days after the yellow fever booster vaccination. The receptors stem from a man younger than 35 who received the YFV17D yellow fever vaccine.

This clonotype was observed many times. The V and J genes are TRBV7-9 and TRBJ1-2; 10 nucleotides align to TRBD1. The trim removed 4 bases at V and 4 bases at J, leaving 12 bases unmatched. The germline CDR1 and CDR2 sequences are SEHNR and FQNEAQ (reference sequence). This CDR3 is built from 17 residues. CDR3 nucleotide sequence: TGTGCCAGCAGCTCGCCAAACGACAGGGGGCGCAGCTATGGCTACACCTTC. This codes for CASSSPNDRGRSYGYTF.

This clonotype was seen only a few times. The rearrangement links TRBV7-6 to TRBJ1-6; no reliable D call. The CDR3 runs to 15 residues. V was clipped by 10 bases and J by 6 bases, with 19 bases between them. Germline V CDR1 and CDR2: SGHVS, FNYEAQ. CDR3 sequence reads: CATSREEGFNSPLHF. The CDR3, as DNA: TGTGCCACATCTCGGGAGGAAGGCTTTAATTCACCCCTCCACTTT.

This clonotype was seen a handful of times. The CDR3 is CSASEGTPLHF. The CDR3 DNA reads as TGCAGTGCTAGTGAGGGAACACCCCTCCACTTT. This chain connects TRBV20-1 to TRBJ1-6; D is undetermined. The CDR3 totals 11 residues. Trimming took off 3 bases at V and 11 bases at J, with 8 bases between the two ends. The germline CDR1 and CDR2 sequences are DFQATT and SNEGSKA (reference sequence).

This clonotype was seen more than once but under ten times. The V gene is TRBV20-1, the J gene TRBJ1-2; D possibly corresponds to TRBD1 (5 bases). Germline lookup yields CDR1 DFQATT and CDR2 SNEGSKA (reference sequence). Deletions cut 3 bases from V and 7 bases from J, with 18 bases between. The CDR3 is 14 amino acids. CDR3 bases: TGCAGTGCTAGGGGGAGCCAAGGGGCGGGTGGCTACACCTTC. Its protein is CSARGSQGAGGYTF.

This clonotype occurred a few times. The CDR3 is CASSSGGRYPDTQYF. For the CDR3, the DNA is TGTGCCAGCAGTTCGGGGGGCAGATACCCAGATACGCAGTATTTT. The chain combines TRBV7-6 with TRBJ2-3; D might be TRBD2 (7 bases). V lost 6 bases, J lost 4 bases, and 17 bases lay in between. The CDR3 spans 15 residues. Looked up from germline, CDR1 is SGHVS and CDR2 is FNYEAQ.

This clonotype was observed many times. This chain connects TRBV12-3 or TRBV12-4 to TRBJ1-5; D remains ambiguous. This CDR3 is built from 13 residues. V was shortened by 6 bases and J by 0 bases, with 6 bases between the two germline ends. The CDR3 here is CASSKDSNQPQHF. In DNA, the CDR3 is TGTGCCAGCAGCAAGGATAGCAATCAGCCCCAGCATTTT.

This clonotype was found a few times. The gene calls are TRBV20-1 and TRBJ2-3; 7 nucleotides agree with TRBD1. The CDR3 extends over 17 amino acids. Germline trimming cut 1 base from V and 2 bases from J; bases unmatched to any gene: 12. Germline CDR1 DFQATT, CDR2 SNEGSKA (reference sequence). CDR3 in amino acids: CSARATADRSYTDTQYF. DNA of the CDR3: TGCAGTGCTAGAGCGACGGCGGACAGGTCTTACACAGATACGCAGTATTTT.

This clonotype was seen many times. The gene calls are TRBV12-3 or TRBV12-4 and TRBJ1-6; the D is unclear. V was clipped by 7 bases and J by 6 bases, with 13 bases between them. The CDR3 totals 14 residues. The CDR3 loop reads CASKREGFNSPLHF. The DNA for the CDR3 is TGTGCCAGCAAACGGGAGGGATTTAATTCACCCCTCCACTTT.

The chain carries TRBV12-3 or TRBV12-4 and TRBJ1-6; the D gene is possibly TRBD1 (6 bases). V gave up 5 bases and J gave up 9 bases, with 17 bases separating them. This CDR3 spans 15 amino acids. CDR3 sequence (DNA): TGTGCCAGCAGTGAACAGGGAATCGAATTTTCACCCCTCCACTTT. This gives the protein CASSEQGIEFSPLHF.

This clonotype has ten or more counts. The chain has TRBV4-2 and TRBJ2-2; D is uncertain. Germline CDR1 reads LGHNA; CDR2 reads YNFKEQ. V lost 6 bases, J lost 1 base, and 12 bases lay in between. This CDR3 spans 15 amino acids. The CDR3 here is CASRPAVMNTGELFF. For the CDR3, the DNA is TGTGCCAGCAGGCCCGCAGTGATGAACACCGGGGAGCTGTTTTTT.

This clonotype occurred many times. This chain connects TRBV10-3 to TRBJ2-3, with TRBD1 matching over 8 bases. This CDR3 is 14 amino acids long. CDR1 is ENHRY and CDR2 is SYGVKD in the germline V gene. V lost 6 bases and J lost 6; bases outside the gene matches: 8. The CDR3: CAISGGQGGDTQYF. CDR3 in DNA: TGTGCCATCAGCGGCGGACAGGGCGGGGATACGCAGTATTTT.

This clonotype was detected many times. The J gene is TRBJ2-1, the V gene TRBV7-8; D unresolved. Trimming shortened V by 5 bases and J by 7 bases, and 12 bases separated the two germline ends. Germline assignment: CDR1 SGHVS and CDR2 FQNEAQ. There are 13 residues in the CDR3. CDR3 coding DNA: TGTGCCAGCAGCCCTGCGGAACGTAATGAGCAGTTCTTC. Translated: CASSPAERNEQFF. The variable domain in full, with the rest retrieved from reference TRBV7-8 and TRBJ2-1, is GAGVSQSPRYKVAKRGQDVALRCDPISGHVSLFWYQQALGQGPEFLTYFQNEAQLDKSGLPSDRFFAERPEGSVSTLKIQRTQQEDSAVYLCASSPAERNEQFFGPGTRLTVL.

This clonotype was found many times. The chain joins TRBV7-6 to TRBJ1-1, with D possibly TRBD1 on 5 matching bases. The CDR3 length is 13 residues. In germline, CDR1 is SGHVS, CDR2 FNYEAQ. V shed 5 bases and J shed 5 bases, with 12 bases lying between them. The CDR3 spells CASSRTEGTEAFF. The CDR3 DNA follows: TGTGCCAGCAGCCGGACGGAGGGGACTGAAGCTTTCTTT. The entire variable domain, with the rest obtained from reference TRBV7-6 and TRBJ1-1, is as follows: GAGVSQSPRYKVTKRGQDVALRCDPISGHVSLYWYRQALGQGPEFLTYFNYEAQQDKSGLPNDRFSAERPEGSISTLTIQRTEQRDSAMYRCASSRTEGTEAFFGQGTRLTVV.

This clonotype was found a few times. The chain recombines TRBV7-8 with TRBJ1-1; 7 positions agree with TRBD1. The length of the CDR3 is 17 residues. Germline CDR1 SGHVS, CDR2 FQNEAQ. J lost 2 bases, V lost 2 bases, and 11 bases had no gene match. CDR3 sequence reads: CASSLTVTGALNTEAFF. The CDR3 DNA reads TGTGCCAGCAGCTTAACGGTCACAGGGGCCCTAAACACTGAAGCTTTCTTT.

This clonotype showed up just a few times. This chain joins TRBV20-1 and TRBJ2-7; 10 nucleotides match TRBD1. V dropped 0 bases and J dropped 5; count of bases not matched to a gene: 4. CDR1 is DFQATT and CDR2 is SNEGSKA in the germline V gene (reference sequence). The CDR3 runs to 14 residues. This CDR3 reads CSARDLGQGHEQYF. CDR3 coding DNA: TGCAGTGCTAGAGACCTGGGACAGGGGCACGAGCAGTACTTC.

The V gene is TRBV11-2, the J gene TRBJ1-1, with D hard to call. Trimming shortened V by 2 bases and J by 3 bases, and 10 bases separated the two germline ends. Germline CDR1 is SGHAT and CDR2 is FQNNGV. The CDR3 extends over 14 amino acids. Here the CDR3 reads CASSLFVGDTEAFF. CDR3 sequence (DNA): TGTGCCAGCAGCTTATTCGTCGGAGACACTGAAGCTTTCTTT.

This clonotype was counted at least ten times. The CDR3 DNA reads TGCAGCGCCGTTGGGAACAGCGAGCAGTACTTC. This codes for CSAVGNSEQYF. The gene calls are TRBV29-1 and TRBJ2-7, with D unresolved. The V and J ends lost 7 bases and 6 bases respectively, with 13 bases between them. Looked up from germline, CDR1 is SQVTM and CDR2 is ANQGSEA. This CDR3 has 11 amino acids.

This clonotype was counted a few times. V and J are TRBV5-1 and TRBJ2-1; possible D gene TRBD1, 5 bases. The V end was cut by 6 bases, the J end by 8 bases, with 9 bases between. Germline values: CDR1 SGHRS, CDR2 YFSETQ. The CDR3 is made up of 11 amino acids. CDR3 coding DNA: TGCGCCAGCAAAGGGGAATATGAGCAGTTCTTC. Amino acid sequence: CASKGEYEQFF.

This clonotype was detected many times. V and J are TRBV5-1 and TRBJ1-3; a weak D match, TRBD1 (5 bases). The CDR3 runs 14 residues. The V gene lost 1 base and the J gene lost 7 bases, with 12 bases spanning the gap. Germline CDR1 and CDR2: SGHRS and YFSETQ. The CDR3 region is CASSLYGDGNTIYF. Here the CDR3 DNA reads TGCGCCAGCAGCTTGTACGGGGACGGCAACACCATATATTTT.

By share, this clonotype counts as medium-sized. The V and J genes are TRBV20-1 and TRBJ2-3, with 9 bases identical to TRBD1. This CDR3 comprises 13 residues. V lost 1 base and J lost 4; bases outside the gene matches: 0. Germline CDR1 DFQATT, CDR2 SNEGSKA (reference sequence). CDR3 DNA sequence: TGCAGTGCTAGAGGGGACAGGGCAGATACGCAGTATTTT. It encodes CSARGDRADTQYF.

This clonotype was observed a handful of times. The rearrangement uses TRBV7-9 and TRBJ1-1; D ambiguous. The CDR3 has 12 residues. V was cut by 5 bases and J by 4 bases, with 8 bases left in between. Germline V lookup: CDR1 SEHNR, CDR2 FQNEAQ (reference sequence). The CDR3 region has the DNA TGTGCCAGCAGCAGGGATCCCACTGAAGCTTTCTTT. Amino acids: CASSRDPTEAFF.

This clonotype was picked up a small number of times. The chain employs TRBV29-1 and TRBJ2-2, with TRBD1 matching over 9 bases. The CDR3 has 16 residues. V was pared by 0 bases and J by 3 bases, with 5 bases of the junction left unmatched. CDR1 and CDR2 (germline): SQVTM, ANQGSEA. The CDR3 region is CSVEEIRTGDTGELFF. The CDR3 coding sequence is TGCAGCGTTGAAGAGATAAGGACAGGGGACACCGGGGAGCTGTTTTTT.

By share, this clonotype ranks as medium-sized. V and J are TRBV29-1 and TRBJ1-3; D not certain. The CDR3 has 13 residues. V lost 2 bases to trimming and J lost 0 bases, with 5 bases between them. Germline V gene data show CDR1 as SQVTM and CDR2 as ANQGSEA. The CDR3, as DNA: TGCAGCGTTGAACCAGGCTCTGGAAACACCATATATTTT. Translated: CSVEPGSGNTIYF.